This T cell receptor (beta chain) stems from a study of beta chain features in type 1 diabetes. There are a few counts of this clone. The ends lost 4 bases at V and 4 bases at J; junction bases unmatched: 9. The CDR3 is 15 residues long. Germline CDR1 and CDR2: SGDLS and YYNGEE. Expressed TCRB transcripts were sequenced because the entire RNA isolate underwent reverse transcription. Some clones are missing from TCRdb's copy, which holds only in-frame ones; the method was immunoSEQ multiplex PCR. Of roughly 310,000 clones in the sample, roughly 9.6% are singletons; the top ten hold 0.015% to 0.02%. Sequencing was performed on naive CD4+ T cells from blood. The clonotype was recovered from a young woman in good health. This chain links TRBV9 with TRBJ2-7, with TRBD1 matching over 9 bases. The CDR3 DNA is TGTGCCAGCAGCTCACGGACAGGGGCGAATTACGAGCAGTACTTC. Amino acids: CASSSRTGANYEQYF.